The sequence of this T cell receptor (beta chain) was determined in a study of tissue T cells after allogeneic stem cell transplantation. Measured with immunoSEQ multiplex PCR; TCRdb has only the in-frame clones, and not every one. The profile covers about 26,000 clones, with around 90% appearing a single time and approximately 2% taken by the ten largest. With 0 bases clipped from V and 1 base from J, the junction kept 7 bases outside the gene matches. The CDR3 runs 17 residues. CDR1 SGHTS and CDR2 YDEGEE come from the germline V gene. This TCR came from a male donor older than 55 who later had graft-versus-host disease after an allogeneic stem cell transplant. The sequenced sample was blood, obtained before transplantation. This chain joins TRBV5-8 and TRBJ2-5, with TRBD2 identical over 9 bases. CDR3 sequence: CASSLGMLAGRQETQYF. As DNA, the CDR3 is TGTGCCAGCAGCTTGGGAATGCTAGCGGGACGCCAAGAGACCCAGTACTTC.